Here is one T cell receptor beta chain with its context. CDR1 is SQVTM, CDR2 ANQGSEA, per germline. CDR3 length equals 14 residues. The V gene lost 0 bases and the J gene lost 1 base, with 6 bases spanning the gap. Sequencing used immunoSEQ multiplex PCR; TCRdb keeps in-frame clones, though not all of them. The sample contains about 55,000 clones, 80% to 95% of which appear only once. The data derive from a study of cytomegalovirus exposure and HLA in healthy donors. The sequence came from a man aged 18 to 30 in good health and CMV-seronegative. Sequencing used PBMCs. The chain joins TRBV29-1 to TRBJ2-2; D remains unclear. The CDR3 loop is CSVEETVNTGELFF. The DNA for the CDR3 is TGCAGCGTTGAAGAAACAGTGAACACCGGGGAGCTGTTTTTT.